This T cell receptor beta chain was obtained from a study of CD8+ T cells in alopecia areata. Study outcomes and limitations: Scalp clonality, along with expanded CD8+ clones among the top 100, was significantly decreased by tofacitinib. It was lesional scalp, especially alopecia totalis/universalis, that showed higher clonality than normal scalp.

RNA extraction was followed by reverse transcription into cDNA, which acted as the sequencing template. Profiled with immunoSEQ multiplex PCR; TCRdb holds only in-frame clones, not every one. Of around 160,000 clones listed, 60% to 75% were seen once; the top ten hold around 14%. The CDR3 is made up of 15 amino acids. The ends were cut back, 2 bases at V and 3 bases at J, with 14 bases in the middle. CDR1 and CDR2 (germline): SGHDN, FVKESK. As concerns this clone: Its target is not known.

Regarding treatment: oral pan-JAK inhibitor, 5-10 mg twice daily. This TCR was sampled from a human donor with alopecia areata. The genes are TRBV14 and TRBJ2-7, with D perhaps TRBD1 or TRBD2 (5 bases each). The specimen was CD4+ T cells sorted from blood, collected at week 24, from a patient treated with tofacitinib. DNA for the CDR3: TGTGCCAGCAGCCAACGACTCGGGACCTACTACGAGCAGTACTTC. It translates to CASSQRLGTYYEQYF.